Sequencing of this T cell receptor (beta chain) was carried out in a study of blood T cell repertoires in COVID-19. The V gene lost 2 bases and the J gene lost 6 bases, with 19 bases spanning the gap. Per the germline V gene, CDR1 is SGHTA and CDR2 is FQGNSA. This CDR3 has 17 amino acids. Produced via immunoSEQ multiplex PCR; TCRdb's table is partial and in-frame only. The data show 18,000 or so clones, with around 77% seen just once and roughly 15% held by the top ten. The gene calls are TRBV7-2 and TRBJ2-2, with a weak D call TRBD2 (5 bases). Sample: peripheral blood. This TCR derives from a man in his 70s with COVID-19, enrolled during active disease. The CDR3 region is CASSLRAAGLGAGELFF. CDR3 DNA sequence: TGTGCCAGCAGCTTACGGGCGGCCGGACTTGGGGCCGGGGAGCTGTTTTTT.